These 27 T cell receptor beta chains share one sample of origin, sequenced in a study of T-cell memory formation after mild COVID-19. TCRdb used MiXCR to reprocess the 5' RACE reads, holding one entry per CDR3 protein. The data hold a few hundred thousand distinct CDR3 sequences, with around 14% observed a single time. What was sequenced was PBMCs or a T cell subset sorted from them (not recorded which). The receptors come from a man in his late teens or twenties who had mild COVID-19 (a few samples of this study predate the infection). Cell type and time point are not known.

This clonotype came up a few times. The rearrangement uses TRBV6-5 and TRBJ2-3; D ambiguous. This CDR3 region has 15 residues. Germline CDR1 is MNHEY and CDR2 is SVGAGI. The V gene lost 0 bases and the J gene lost 10 bases, with 17 bases spanning the gap. CDR3 bases: TGTGCCAGCAGTTACTCGACGGGCCCCCTAGGTTCGCAGTATTTT. It specifies CASSYSTGPLGSQYF.

CDR3 in DNA: TGTGCCAGCAGCTTGGTGGCAGGGGCAAACTATGGCTACACCTTC. Its protein is CASSLVAGANYGYTF. This chain joins TRBV5-6 and TRBJ1-2, with D maybe TRBD1 (6 bases). Trimming took 0 bases from V and 2 from J, leaving 11 bases between them. Per the germline V gene, CDR1 is SGHDT and CDR2 is YYEEEE. This CDR3 spans 15 amino acids.

In its sample, this clonotype was seen many times. V and J are TRBV4-1 and TRBJ2-3; the match to TRBD1 covers 9 bases. Germline lookup yields CDR1 MGHRA and CDR2 YSYEKL. This CDR3 contains 15 residues. With 4 bases clipped from V and 4 bases from J, the junction kept 6 bases outside the gene matches. The CDR3: CASSPTGGNADTQYF. The CDR3 bases are TGCGCCAGCAGCCCGACAGGGGGGAACGCAGATACGCAGTATTTT.

This clonotype came up many times. This rearrangement joins TRBV5-1 to TRBJ2-5; 8 nucleotides agree with TRBD1. With 0 bases clipped from V and 1 base from J, the junction kept 5 bases outside the gene matches. Germline V gene sequence: CDR1 SGHRS, CDR2 YFSETQ. The CDR3 has 16 residues. CDR3 sequence: CASSLEPGGLQETQYF. DNA for the CDR3: TGCGCCAGCAGCTTGGAACCAGGGGGCCTCCAAGAGACCCAGTACTTC.

This clonotype was observed a few times. The rearrangement joins TRBV3-1 to TRBJ2-7; D perhaps matches TRBD2 (8 bases). CDR3 length: 18 residues. Germline CDR1 reads LGHDT; CDR2 reads YNNKEL (reference sequence). V gave up 2 bases and J gave up 0 bases, with 20 bases separating them. Here the CDR3 DNA reads TGTGCCAGCAGCCAACCGGGCCCGGGAGGGGGCCCCTCCTACGAGCAGTACTTC. Translation: CASSQPGPGGGPSYEQYF.

This sequence joins TRBV2 and TRBJ2-1, with 8 bases aligning to TRBD2. CDR3 size: 15 residues. The V segment lost 6 bases and the J segment 2 bases; nucleotides outside the gene matches: 6. From germline, CDR1 is SNHLY and CDR2 FYNNEI. The chain's CDR3 is CASSPRGLAYNEQFF. The CDR3 bases are TGTGCCAGCAGCCCCAGGGGACTAGCCTACAATGAGCAGTTCTTC.

In DNA, the CDR3 is TGCAGTGCTTCCCAGACAGGGGAGGGTTCACCCCTCCACTTT. Its protein is CSASQTGEGSPLHF. The chain has TRBV20-1 and TRBJ1-6; the match to TRBD1 covers 8 bases. The J segment lost 9 bases and the V segment lost 5 bases, leaving 9 bases of the junction unmatched. CDR3 length: 14 residues. Germline V CDR1 and CDR2: DFQATT, SNEGSKA (reference sequence).

This clonotype came up a few times. The rearrangement links TRBV4-2 to TRBJ2-3, with a possible D match to TRBD2 (5 bases). Germline V gene data show CDR1 as LGHNA and CDR2 as YNFKEQ. The CDR3 is 14 residues long. V lost 4 bases and J 5 bases, leaving 13 bases between the germline ends. The CDR3, as DNA: TGTGCCAGCAGCCCCCGGACTTACCAAGATACGCAGTATTTT. Residues: CASSPRTYQDTQYF.

The chain combines TRBV7-3 with TRBJ2-5; D not certain. From germline, CDR1 is SGHTA and CDR2 FQGTGA. The CDR3 consists of 13 residues. The ends were cut back, 6 bases at V and 4 bases at J, with 12 bases in the middle. CDR3 coding DNA: TGTGCCAGCAGTCTAACCCATAGAGAGACCCAGTACTTC. Translation: CASSLTHRETQYF.

A few counts support this clonotype. The chain employs TRBV5-1 and TRBJ2-3; TRBD2 matches 7 bases. Germline CDR1 SGHRS, CDR2 YFSETQ. V shed 2 bases, J shed 3 bases, and the junction held 3 bases outside the gene matches. CDR3 length: 14 amino acids. The CDR3 sequence: CASSLRLATDTQYF. The CDR3 bases are TGCGCCAGCAGCTTAAGACTAGCTACAGATACGCAGTATTTT.

Turning to this clonotype: The junction and the germline gene differ at one end; a read error may be behind it. The chain couples TRBV19 to TRBJ2-7, with 8 positions matching TRBD2. The germline gives CDR1 LNHDA, CDR2 SQIVND (reference sequence). This CDR3 comprises 12 residues. DNA for the CDR3: TGTGCCAGTGGGCTGACAGGCGGGAGGATTTTCTTC. This translates into CASGLTGGRIFF.

The chain is built from TRBV7-8 and TRBJ2-7; either TRBD1 or TRBD2 may fit D (6 bases each). The V gene lost 0 bases and the J gene lost 5 bases, with 14 bases spanning the gap. CDR1 and CDR2 (germline): SGHVS, FQNEAQ. The CDR3 spans 15 residues. CDR3: CASSLAALGGNEQYV. The CDR3 nucleotides read TGTGCCAGCAGCTTAGCCGCCTTAGGGGGGAACGAGCAGTACGTC.

A few counts support this clonotype. The chain is built from TRBV19 and TRBJ1-5, with unresolved D. The germline V gene encodes CDR1 LNHDA and CDR2 SQIVND (reference sequence). V was trimmed by 3 bases and J by 0 bases, leaving 3 bases between them. CDR3 size: 13 residues. The CDR3 protein is CASSISSNQPQHF. The CDR3 DNA follows: TGTGCCAGTAGTATCTCTAGCAATCAGCCCCAGCATTTT.

CDR3 nucleotide sequence: TGCGCCAGCAGCTTGGAGGACAGGCTCCACGAGCAGTACTTC. Translated: CASSLEDRLHEQYF. The V gene is TRBV5-1, the J gene TRBJ2-7; 7 positions agree with TRBD1. Trimming at V came to 0 bases and at J to 5 bases, leaving 5 bases not matched to a gene. This CDR3 comprises 14 residues. Germline CDR1 and CDR2: SGHRS and YFSETQ.

The chain recombines TRBV6-1 with TRBJ2-4, with TRBD2 matching over 7 bases. Trimming took 8 bases from V and 0 from J; bases not matched to a gene: 16. The CDR3 extends over 18 amino acids. Germline V gene sequence: CDR1 MNHNS, CDR2 SASEGT. Here the CDR3 reads CASEGEGAGSLAKNIQYF. CDR3 DNA: TGTGCCAGCGAAGGGGAGGGCGCGGGTTCCTTAGCCAAAAACATTCAGTACTTC.

This CDR3 reads CASSWAGRPDTQYF. CDR3 DNA sequence: TGTGCCAGCAGCTGGGCGGGGAGACCAGATACGCAGTATTTT. J is TRBJ2-3 and V is TRBV5-4; TRBD2 is a possible D gene (6 bases). This CDR3 spans 14 amino acids. V lost 3 bases and J lost 4, with 12 bases in between. The germline CDR1 and CDR2 sequences are SGHNT and YYREEE (reference sequence).

This clonotype has only a few counts. The rearrangement links TRBV6-5 to TRBJ1-6; D not certain. Trimming shortened V by 2 bases and J by 7 bases, and 9 bases separated the two germline ends. CDR1 and CDR2 from the germline V gene are MNHEY and SVGAGI. The CDR3 is 14 residues long. CDR3 sequence reads: CASSYGSGNSPLHF. The CDR3 region has the DNA TGTGCCAGCAGTTACGGGTCGGGGAATTCACCCCTCCACTTT.

This clonotype was recorded once. The V gene is TRBV6-5, the J gene TRBJ2-4; D may correspond to TRBD1 or TRBD2 (5 bases each). The germline V and J ends were trimmed by 5 bases and 0 bases, with 14 bases remaining between them. In germline, CDR1 is MNHEY, CDR2 SVGAGI. The CDR3 has 16 amino acids. This chain's CDR3 is CASSRGSRVAKNIQYF. CDR3 nucleotides: TGTGCCAGCAGTCGGGGAAGCAGGGTAGCCAAAAACATTCAGTACTTC.

The J gene is TRBJ2-7, the V gene TRBV20-1; either TRBD1 or TRBD2 may supply D (5 bases each). CDR3 length: 15 amino acids. Trimming stripped 6 bases from V and 3 bases from J, with 21 bases between. CDR1 and CDR2 (germline): DFQATT, SNEGSKA (reference sequence). The chain's CDR3 is CSATRVGTDSYEQYV. The CDR3 DNA is TGCAGTGCGACCCGAGTGGGGACGGATAGCTACGAGCAGTACGTC.

This CDR3 is CSASNRPLLRAGANVLTF. The DNA for the CDR3 is TGCAGTGCTTCCAATAGACCCCTCTTGAGAGCTGGGGCCAACGTCCTGACTTTC. The chain combines TRBV20-1 with TRBJ2-6; D call uncertain. Germline V gene sequence: CDR1 DFQATT, CDR2 SNEGSKA (reference sequence). Trimming removed 5 bases at V and 2 bases at J, with 22 bases between. The CDR3 is made up of 18 amino acids.

This clonotype was picked up a small number of times. The gene calls are TRBV12-3 or TRBV12-4 and TRBJ2-5; D call uncertain. The CDR3 sequence is 13 residues long. V lost 7 bases to trimming and J lost 3 bases, with 12 bases between them. The CDR3 region is CASTTGPEETQYF. The CDR3 DNA is TGTGCCAGCACTACCGGGCCCGAAGAGACCCAGTACTTC.

The rearrangement links TRBV12-3 or TRBV12-4 to TRBJ2-1, with 8 bases lining up with TRBD2. The V gene end was trimmed by 7 bases and the J gene end by 10 bases; junction bases not matched to a gene: 9. The CDR3 spans 13 residues. The CDR3 nucleotides read TGTGCCAGCACCCAATGGGCTAGCGGGGAGCAGTTCTTC. Protein product: CASTQWASGEQFF.

The chain has TRBV7-3 and TRBJ1-2; a weak D match, TRBD1 (6 bases). Germline V lookup: CDR1 SGHTA, CDR2 FQGTGA. This CDR3 spans 16 amino acids. V shed 5 bases and J shed 1 base, with 17 bases lying between them. This CDR3 reads CASSAGGQALNYGYTF. The CDR3 nucleotides are TGTGCCAGCAGCGCCGGGGGGCAGGCCCTTAACTATGGCTACACCTTC.

This clonotype was counted ten times or more. The chain uses TRBV7-2 and TRBJ2-5, with D tentatively TRBD1 or TRBD2 (6 bases each). The CDR3 runs 15 residues. From germline, CDR1 is SGHTA and CDR2 FQGNSA. The germline V and J ends were trimmed by 2 bases and 3 bases, with 13 bases remaining between them. In nucleotides, the CDR3 is TGTGCCAGCAGCTTAATGGGGGGCCTAAAAGAGACCCAGTACTTC. This sequence encodes CASSLMGGLKETQYF.

This clonotype came up a few times. This chain joins TRBV5-1 and TRBJ2-5; D is unresolved. V lost 4 bases and J lost 2, with 12 bases in between. CDR1 is SGHRS, CDR2 YFSETQ, per germline. CDR3 size: 14 residues. DNA of the CDR3: TGCGCCAGCAGCAGGGCAGATTTACAAGAGACCCAGTACTTC. It specifies CASSRADLQETQYF. Together with reference TRBV5-1 and TRBJ2-5, the CDR3 gives the full variable domain: KAGVTQTPRYLIKTRGQQVTLSCSPISGHRSVSWYQQTPGQGLQFLFEYFSETQRNKGNFPGRFSGRQFSNSRSEMNVSTLELGDSALYLCASSRADLQETQYFGPGTRLLVL.

For the CDR3, the DNA is TGCGCCAGCAGCCAAGATTTAGCGGGGACCTACAATGAGCAGTTCTTC. Its protein product is CASSQDLAGTYNEQFF. The chain links TRBV4-3 to TRBJ2-1; TRBD2 matches 8 bases. V shed 0 bases, J shed 2 bases, and the junction held 3 bases outside the gene matches. CDR1 LGHNA and CDR2 YSLEER come from the germline V gene. The CDR3 has 16 residues.

The chain is built from TRBV18 and TRBJ1-1; D is unclear. The CDR3 is made up of 15 amino acids. Trimming left V 0 bases short and J 4 bases short, with 12 bases between. From germline, CDR1 is KGHSH and CDR2 LQKENI. This CDR3 is CASSPPNGLGTEAFF. CDR3 DNA: TGTGCCAGCTCACCACCAAATGGCTTGGGCACTGAAGCTTTCTTT.